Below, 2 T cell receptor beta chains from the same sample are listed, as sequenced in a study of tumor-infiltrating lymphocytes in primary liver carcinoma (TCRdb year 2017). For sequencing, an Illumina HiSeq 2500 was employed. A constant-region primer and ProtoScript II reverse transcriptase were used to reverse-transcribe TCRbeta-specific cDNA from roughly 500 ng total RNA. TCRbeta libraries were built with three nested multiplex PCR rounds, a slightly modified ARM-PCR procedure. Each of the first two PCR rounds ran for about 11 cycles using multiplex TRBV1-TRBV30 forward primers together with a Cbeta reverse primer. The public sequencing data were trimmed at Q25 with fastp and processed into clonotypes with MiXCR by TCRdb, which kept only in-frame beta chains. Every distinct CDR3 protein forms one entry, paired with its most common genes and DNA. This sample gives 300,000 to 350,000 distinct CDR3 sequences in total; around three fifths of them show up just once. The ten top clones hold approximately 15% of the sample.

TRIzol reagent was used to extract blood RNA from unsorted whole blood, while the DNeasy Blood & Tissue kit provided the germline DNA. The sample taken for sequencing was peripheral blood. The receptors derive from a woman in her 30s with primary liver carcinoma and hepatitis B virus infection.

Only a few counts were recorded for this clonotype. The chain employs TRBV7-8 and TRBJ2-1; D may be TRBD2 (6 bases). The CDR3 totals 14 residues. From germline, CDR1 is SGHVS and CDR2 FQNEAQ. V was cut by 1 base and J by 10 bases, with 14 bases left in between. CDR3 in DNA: TGTGCCAGCAGCTTAGGACTAGTTTTGTGGGAGCAGTTCTTC. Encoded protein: CASSLGLVLWEQFF.

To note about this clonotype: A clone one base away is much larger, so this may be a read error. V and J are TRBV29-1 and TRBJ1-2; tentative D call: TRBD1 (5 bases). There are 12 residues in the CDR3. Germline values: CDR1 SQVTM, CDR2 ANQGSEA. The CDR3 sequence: CSVEGRSWGYIF. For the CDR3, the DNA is TGCAGCGTTGAGGGGAGGTCTTGGGGCTACATCTTC.